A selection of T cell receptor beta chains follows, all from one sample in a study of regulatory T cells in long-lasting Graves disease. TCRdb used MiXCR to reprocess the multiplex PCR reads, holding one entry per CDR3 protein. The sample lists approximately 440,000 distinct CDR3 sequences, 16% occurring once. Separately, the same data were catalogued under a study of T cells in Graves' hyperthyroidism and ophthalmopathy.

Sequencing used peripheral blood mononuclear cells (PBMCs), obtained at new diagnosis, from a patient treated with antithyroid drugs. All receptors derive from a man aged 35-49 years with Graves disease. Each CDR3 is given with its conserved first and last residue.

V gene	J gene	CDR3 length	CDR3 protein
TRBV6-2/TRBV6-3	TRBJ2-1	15	CASSLTSSYYNEQFF
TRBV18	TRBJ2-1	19	CASSPPFGSGSSSYNEQFF
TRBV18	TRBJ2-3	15	CASSPETGTWATQYF
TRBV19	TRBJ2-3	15	CASRLQGSATDTQYF
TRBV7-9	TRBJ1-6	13	CASSPTPEGALHF
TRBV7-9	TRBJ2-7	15	CASSFSRTLSYEQYF
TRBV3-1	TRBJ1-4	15	CASSQDPGPSEKLFF
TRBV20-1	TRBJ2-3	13	CSASHPGPDTQYF
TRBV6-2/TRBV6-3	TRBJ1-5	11	CASSGVQPQHF
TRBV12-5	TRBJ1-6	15	CASGQGTGPYSPLHF
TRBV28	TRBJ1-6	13	CASGGLNNSPLHF
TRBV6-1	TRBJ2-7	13	CASRDRYTNEQYF
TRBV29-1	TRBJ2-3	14	CSASGRRGTDTQYF
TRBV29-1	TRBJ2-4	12	CSVGLAKNIQYF
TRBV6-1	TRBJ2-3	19	CASSPTPGQGALGTDTQYF
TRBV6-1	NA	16	CASTPGTSGNQETQYF
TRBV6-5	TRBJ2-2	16	CASSYERVLNTGELFF
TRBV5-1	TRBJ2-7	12	CASSELSYEQYF
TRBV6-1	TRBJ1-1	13	CASTLGEGTEAFF
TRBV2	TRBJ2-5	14	CASSEVGLKETQYF
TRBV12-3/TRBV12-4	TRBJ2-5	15	CASSLTSGREETQYF
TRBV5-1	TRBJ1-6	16	CASSLGSGSIISPLHF
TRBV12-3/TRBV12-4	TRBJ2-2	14	CASMRGQVNGELFF
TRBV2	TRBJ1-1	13	CASTSRTPLEAFF
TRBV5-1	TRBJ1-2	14	CASSGKGQTYGYTF
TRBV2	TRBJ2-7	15	CASSAGTGGIGEQYF
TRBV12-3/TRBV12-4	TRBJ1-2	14	CASSFGRGGYGYTF
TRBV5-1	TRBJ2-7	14	CASSLEGQGYEQYF
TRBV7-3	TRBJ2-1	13	CASSLTEGGPKFF
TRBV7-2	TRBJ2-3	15	CAGGGQATSTDTQYF
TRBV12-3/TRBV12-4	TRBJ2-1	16	CASSPRGSSSYNEQFF
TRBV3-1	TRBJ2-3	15	CASSQDLAGEDTQYF
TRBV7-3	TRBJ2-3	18	CASSPRGAGVRVVDTQYF
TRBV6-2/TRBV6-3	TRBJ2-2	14	CASSYYGSAGELFF
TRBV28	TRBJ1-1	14	CASINRGWTTEAFF
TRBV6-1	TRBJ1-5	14	CASSHRDRYQPQHF
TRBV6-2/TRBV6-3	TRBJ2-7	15	CASSYSYSAVYEQYF